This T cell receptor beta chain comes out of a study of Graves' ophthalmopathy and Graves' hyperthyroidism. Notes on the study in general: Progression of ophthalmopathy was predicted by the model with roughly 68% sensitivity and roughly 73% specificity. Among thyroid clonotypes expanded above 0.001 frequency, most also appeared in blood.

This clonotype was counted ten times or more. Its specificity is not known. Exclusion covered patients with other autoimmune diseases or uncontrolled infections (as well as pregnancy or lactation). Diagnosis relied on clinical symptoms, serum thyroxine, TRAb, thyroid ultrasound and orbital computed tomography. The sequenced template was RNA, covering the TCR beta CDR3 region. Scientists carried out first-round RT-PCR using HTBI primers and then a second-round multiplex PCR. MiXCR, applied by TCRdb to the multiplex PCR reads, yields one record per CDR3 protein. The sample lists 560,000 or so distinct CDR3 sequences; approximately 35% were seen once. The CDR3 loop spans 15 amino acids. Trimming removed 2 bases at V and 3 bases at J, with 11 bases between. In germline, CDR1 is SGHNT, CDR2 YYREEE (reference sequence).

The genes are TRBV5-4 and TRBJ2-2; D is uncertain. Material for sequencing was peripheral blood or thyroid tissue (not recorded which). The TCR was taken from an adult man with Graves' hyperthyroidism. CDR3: CASSFPGRYTGELFF. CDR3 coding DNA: TGTGCCAGCAGCTTCCCCGGACGCTACACCGGGGAGCTGTTTTTT. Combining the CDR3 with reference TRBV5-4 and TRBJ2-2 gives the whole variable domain ETGVTQSPTHLIKTRGQQVTLRCSSQSGHNTVSWYQQALGQGPQFIFQYYREEENGRGNFPPRFSGLQFPNYSSELNVNALELDDSALYLCASSFPGRYTGELFFGEGSRLTVL.